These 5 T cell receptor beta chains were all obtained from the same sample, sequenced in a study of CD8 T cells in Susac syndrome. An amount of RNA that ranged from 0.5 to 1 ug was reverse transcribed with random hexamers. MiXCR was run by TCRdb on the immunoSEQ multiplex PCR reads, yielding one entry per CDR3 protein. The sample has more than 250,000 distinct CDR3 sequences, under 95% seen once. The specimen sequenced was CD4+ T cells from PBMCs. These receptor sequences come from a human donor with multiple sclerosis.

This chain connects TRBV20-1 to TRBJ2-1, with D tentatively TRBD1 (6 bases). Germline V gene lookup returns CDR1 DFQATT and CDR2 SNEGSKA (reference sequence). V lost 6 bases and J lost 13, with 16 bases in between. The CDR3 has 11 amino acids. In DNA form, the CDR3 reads TGCAGTGCCTGGGACATTCCAGGCCAGTTCTTC. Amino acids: CSAWDIPGQFF.

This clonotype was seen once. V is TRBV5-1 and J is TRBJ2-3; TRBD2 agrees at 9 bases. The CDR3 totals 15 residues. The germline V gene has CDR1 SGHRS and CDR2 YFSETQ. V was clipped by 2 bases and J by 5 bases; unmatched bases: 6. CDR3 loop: CASSFGGGAVDTQYF. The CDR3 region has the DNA TGCGCCAGCAGCTTCGGCGGGGGGGCGGTAGATACGCAGTATTTT.

The CDR3 here is CASSLIWDREGDTQYF. As DNA, the CDR3 is TGTGCCAGCAGCTTAATTTGGGACAGGGAGGGAGATACGCAGTATTTT. The chain combines TRBV5-6 with TRBJ2-3; TRBD1 aligns across 9 bases. With 2 bases clipped from V and 5 bases from J, the junction kept 9 bases outside the gene matches. There are 16 residues in the CDR3. Germline loops: CDR1 SGHDT, CDR2 YYEEEE.

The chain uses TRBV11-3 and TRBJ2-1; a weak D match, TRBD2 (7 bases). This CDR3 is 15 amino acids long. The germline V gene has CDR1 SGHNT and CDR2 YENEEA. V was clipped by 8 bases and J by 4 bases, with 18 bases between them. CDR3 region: CASGSGGPDYNEQFF. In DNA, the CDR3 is TGTGCCAGCGGATCCGGGGGGCCAGATTACAATGAGCAGTTCTTC. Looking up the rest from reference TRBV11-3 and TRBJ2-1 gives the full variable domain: EAGVVQSPRYKIIEKKQPVAFWCNPISGHNTLYWYLQNLGQGPELLIRYENEEAVDDSQLPKDRFSAERLKGVDSTLKIQPAELGDSAVYLCASGSGGPDYNEQFFGPGTRLTVL.

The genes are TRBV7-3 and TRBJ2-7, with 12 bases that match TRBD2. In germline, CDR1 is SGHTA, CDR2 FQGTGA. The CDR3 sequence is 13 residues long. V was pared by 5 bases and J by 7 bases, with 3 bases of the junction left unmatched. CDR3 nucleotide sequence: TGTGCCAGCAGCCCGGGACTAGCGGGTGAGCAGTACTTC. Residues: CASSPGLAGEQYF. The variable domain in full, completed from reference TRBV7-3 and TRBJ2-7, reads GAGVSQTPSNKVTEKGKYVELRCDPISGHTALYWYRQSLGQGPEFLIYFQGTGAADDSGLPNDRFFAVRPEGSVSTLKIQRTERGDSAVYLCASSPGLAGEQYFGPGTRLTVT.